The source of this T cell receptor (beta chain) is a study of Ad26.COV2.S vaccination and SARS-CoV-2 variants. Some clones are missing from TCRdb's copy, which holds only in-frame ones; the method was immunoSEQ multiplex PCR. The sample holds hundreds of thousands of clones, around 87% seen once. Treatment denoted: some 20 received Ad26.COV2.S at low or high dose, single or two shots; 5 received placebo; per-sample allocation not given. Samples were taken on day 63 after the first vaccine or placebo injection. This CDR3 is 16 amino acids long. V lost 4 bases and J lost 2, with 19 bases in between. Germline lookup yields CDR1 SGHRS and CDR2 YFSETQ.

The material was peripheral blood, obtained in a trial of Ad26.COV2.S vaccine versus placebo. The clonotype originates from a person aged 18-60 years who received the Ad26.COV2.S COVID-19 vaccine or a placebo. The chain employs TRBV5-1 and TRBJ2-7; possibly TRBD1 or TRBD2 for D (6 bases each). CDR3: CASSLIEGGVPYEQYF. DNA of the CDR3: TGCGCCAGCAGCCTCATTGAGGGGGGCGTCCCCTACGAGCAGTACTTC.